This TCR beta chain derives from a study of blood T cell repertoires in COVID-19 (dated by TCRdb to 2018 to 2020). The study in broad terms: The collaborator samples originated in the United States, Italy and Spain and spanned the acute and convalescent phases of COVID-19. The prospective study material was composed of cDNA or gDNA derived from T cells, B-cell-depleted T cells, or PBMCs. Subjects who had been exposed to COVID-19, were actively infected with it, or had recovered from it provided the deeply sampled blood TCRbeta repertoires that made up the dataset. A freely available public database, intended as a resource for researchers studying the immune response to SARS-CoV-2, is where the repertoires were released. The samples were drawn from the first 160 participants of the ongoing ImmuneRACE study and from about 1,200 subjects provided by 6 global collaborators. The sample metadata nearly always contained a de-identified subject ID, COVID-19 status, age in years and sex. Where available, HLA class I and class II types were taken from metadata supplied by the sample provider and were not determined by assay-based typing.

Its CDR3 holds 11 amino acids, cysteine through phenylalanine. The sequence is cut down to CDR3 DNA, 33 bases in frame from base 1. CDR1 SGHTA and CDR2 FQGTGA are derived from the germline V gene. The junction shows trimming of 8 bases on V and 6 bases on J, plus 10 bases between the germline ends. Participants in the prospective study were aged about 18 to 95 years, lived in about two dozen United States geographic areas, and enrolled through a virtual design. In the prospective study, participants were assigned to cohorts based on the clinical history participants reported in a screening survey and a study questionnaire. In the prospective study, mobile phlebotomists collected whole blood, serum and a nasopharyngeal or oropharyngeal swab from each participant. Additional blood draws and questionnaires over an approximately two-month period could optionally be provided by prospective study participants. Before DNA extraction, prospective study blood samples were shipped either frozen or at room temperature.

A remark on this clone: The target of this receptor is not known. The sample holds no much larger clone one base away, and base qualities are not on file.

TCRbeta CDR3 regions were amplified from genomic DNA by means of the immunoSEQ Assay, a bias-controlled multiplex PCR. In the authors' own workflow: The number of nucleated cells in each sample was estimated by amplification of reference gene primers within the assay. Sequence reads were collapsed and filtered to measure the absolute abundance of every unique TCRbeta CDR3 rearrangement. For each sample, productive Simpson clonality was calculated as the square root of Simpson's diversity index across productive rearrangements. As stored in TCRdb, this immuneACCESS dataset retains in-frame rearrangements with V and J assigned. A fraction of the clones does not appear; measured against another copy, unresolved V genes explain less than half of the discrepancy, and the remainder lacks a known reason. That table supplies the V and J calls and clone size; D and trimming were determined from the DNA. Counted in this sample were some 190,000 clones; more than 75% of them appeared once. Jointly, the top ten make up around 4.7% of the sample.

The paper as a whole reports these results and caveats: How much clinical and demographic metadata was included differed by source and by participant, and the metadata was provided uncurated.

This chain joins TRBV7-3 to TRBJ1-2, with the D gene call left open. This clonotype originated in a man aged 30-40 years with acute COVID-19. The sequencing input was PBMCs or T cells enriched from blood (not recorded which). CDR3 region: CASGRVNGYTF. The nucleotides are TGTGCCAGCGGGAGGGTAAATGGCTACACCTTC.